This T cell receptor beta chain was observed in a study of blood T cells in healthy people across ages. Sample-barcoded 5' priming and a J-beta primer mix drove a second PCR of about 7 to 12 cycles. TCRdb used MiXCR to reprocess the 5' RACE reads, holding one entry per CDR3 protein. Of around 2 million distinct CDR3 sequences in the sample, around 42% were seen once. Germline CDR1 and CDR2: MNHNS and SASEGT. The ends lost 7 bases at V and 5 bases at J; junction bases unmatched: 5. This CDR3 comprises 12 residues. This clonotype was detected only a few times. The receptor comes from a human donor in good health. The chain has TRBV6-1 and TRBJ2-7; 7 nucleotides match TRBD1. The sample comprised blood. CDR3 sequence (DNA): TGTGCCAGCAACCTTGACAGGGACGAGCAGTACTTC. Its protein product is CASNLDRDEQYF.